Listed below are T cell receptor beta chains from one sample, sequenced in a study of T cell repertoires in cytomegalovirus infection. MiXCR, applied by TCRdb to the reads, yields one record per CDR3 protein. Among 150,000 to 190,000 distinct CDR3 sequences listed, 23% were seen once. The sample taken for sequencing was PBMCs. Every receptor here comes from a human donor in good health (CMV status not recorded). Some clones in this sample may be carry-over from other donors' samples. The CDR3 runs from the conserved cysteine through the conserved F or W. The D gene is left open where the match is weak. Size values are once, few and many counts, or a class for expanded clones, and some rows have none.

V	J	D	size	DNA	CDR3
TRBV6-1	TRBJ2-1	TRBD2	few	TGTGCCAGCAGGAGCGGGGGGGCAACCTACAATGAGCAGTTCTTC	CASRSGGATYNEQFF
TRBV7-6	TRBJ2-2	NA	many	TGTGCCAGTGGGACTACTTACAGGGAACGGAGGGGGACCGGGGAGCTGTTTTTT	CASGTTYRERRGTGELFF
TRBV7-8	TRBJ1-6	NA	many	TGTGCCAGCAGCACCGGTGGTTCGAATTCACCCCTCCACTTT	CASSTGGSNSPLHF
TRBV28	TRBJ2-1	NA	few	TGTGCCAGCAGTACCTCCCAGCCGGGATACAATGAGCAGTTCTTC	CASSTSQPGYNEQFF
TRBV15	TRBJ1-2	NA	NA	TGTGCCACCACTACGGGCGGAGCAGGGGGCTACACCTTC	CATTTGGAGGYTF
TRBV2	TRBJ2-1	NA	NA	TGTGCCAGCACCCAAAGTCGGAGGATCACTTCCAATGAGCAGTTCTTC	CASTQSRRITSNEQFF
TRBV28	TRBJ2-2	TRBD1	few	TGTGCCAGCAGGCTAAGACAGGGTTCAAACACCGGGGAGCTGTTTTTT	CASRLRQGSNTGELFF
TRBV7-9	TRBJ2-5	TRBD2	NA	TGTGCCAGCAGCTTATCCCCGGGGGGGCGGCAAGAGACCCAGTACTTC	CASSLSPGGRQETQYF
TRBV7-9	TRBJ2-5	NA	many	TGTGCCAGCAGCCTATCCGGGCCCACAGAGACCCAGTACTTC	CASSLSGPTETQYF
TRBV6-5	TRBJ1-1	NA	many	TGTGCCAGCAGTTACTCGTGGGGGCCTGCTGAAGCTTTCTTT	CASSYSWGPAEAFF
TRBV20-1	TRBJ2-3	NA	NA	TGCAGTGGGAGGGGGCAGGGAGATACGCAGTATTTT	CSGRGQGDTQYF
TRBV2	TRBJ2-3	NA	NA	TGTGCCAGCAAAGTTTCTCCGGACATTACAGATACGCAGTATTTT	CASKVSPDITDTQYF
TRBV28	TRBJ1-6	NA	few	TGTGCCAGCAAGGACGGGGATAATTCACCCCTCCACTTT	CASKDGDNSPLHF
TRBV29-1	TRBJ2-6	TRBD1	NA	TGCAGCGTTGTAGCGAAACGGGACAGGGGAGTTGGGGCCAACGTCCTGACTTTC	CSVVAKRDRGVGANVLTF
TRBV7-8	TRBJ1-1	TRBD1	many	TGTGCCAGCAGCTTAGACCAGGGGGCGCGGACTGAAGCTTTCTTT	CASSLDQGARTEAFF
TRBV2	TRBJ2-2	NA	NA	TGTGCCAGCAGGGGAAACAGGGTATTTGCGGCGAACACCGGGGAGCTGTTTTTT	CASRGNRVFAANTGELFF
TRBV12-3/TRBV12-4	TRBJ1-2	NA	many	TGTGCCAGCAGCCGAGGATCAAGTTGGGGCTACACCTTC	CASSRGSSWGYTF
TRBV6-5	TRBJ2-7	NA	NA	TGTGCCAGCAGTTACGGCCAGGGTGCCTACGTGCAGTACTTC	CASSYGQGAYVQYF
TRBV2	TRBJ1-5	NA	NA	TGTGCCAGCACCCTGTCCCCAGCTGGCAATCAGCCCCAGCATTTT	CASTLSPAGNQPQHF
TRBV5-1	TRBJ2-5	NA	NA	TGCGCCAGCAGCCCACCTGGACTTTCCAAAGAGACCCAGTACTTC	CASSPPGLSKETQYF
TRBV9	TRBJ1-6	TRBD1	few	TGTGCCAGCAGCCTCCGGGACAGCTATAATTCACCCCTCCACTTT	CASSLRDSYNSPLHF
TRBV29-1	TRBJ2-1	NA	few	TGCAGCGTTCAACAGGGTTACAATGAGCAGTTCTTC	CSVQQGYNEQFF
TRBV7-9	TRBJ1-1	NA	many	TGTGCCAGCAGCTTAGCGGGGGGAGGATCTACTGAAGCTTTCTTT	CASSLAGGGSTEAFF
TRBV7-6	TRBJ1-1	NA	many	TGTGCCAGCAGCTTCCAGGCGAACACTGAAGCTTTCTTT	CASSFQANTEAFF
TRBV20-1	TRBJ1-1	NA	NA	TGCAGTGCTAGGCGGAAGAACACTGAAGCTTTCTTT	CSARRKNTEAFF
TRBV7-2	TRBJ1-1	NA	many	TGTGCCAGCAGCTTAGTCCCAGAACATGCTGAAGCTTTCTTT	CASSLVPEHAEAFF
TRBV20-1	TRBJ1-5	NA	few	TGCAGTGCTAGCCCCCTTAGAGGCCATCCCAGCAATCAGCCCCAGCATTTT	CSASPLRGHPSNQPQHF
TRBV20-1	TRBJ2-1	NA	NA	TGCAGTGCTAAAGGCCCCACCATACCCGGGCTGGGGGTCAATGAGCAGTTCTTC	CSAKGPTIPGLGVNEQFF
TRBV10-3	TRBJ2-1	TRBD2	NA	TGTGCCATCAGTGGGGGGACTAGCGGGGGAGTATACAATGAGCAGTTCTTC	CAISGGTSGGVYNEQFF
TRBV3-1	TRBJ1-6	NA	few	TGTGCCAGCAGCCCGACCTATAATTCACCCCTCCACTTT	CASSPTYNSPLHF
TRBV7-2	TRBJ2-1	TRBD2	NA	TGTGCCAGCAGCTTAGAGAGCGGGACCTCCTACAATGAGCAGTTCTTC	CASSLESGTSYNEQFF
TRBV4-1	TRBJ2-7	TRBD1	NA	TGCGCCAGCAGCCAAGAGACAGGGGGATATTACGAGCAGTACTTC	CASSQETGGYYEQYF
TRBV7-2	TRBJ1-2	NA	many	TGTGCCAGCAGCTTAGTTCCTAACTATGGCTACACCTTC	CASSLVPNYGYTF
TRBV20-1	TRBJ2-4	NA	few	TGCAGTGCTAGTACCCCTTTAGCCCCAGGCATTCAGTACTTC	CSASTPLAPGIQYF
TRBV29-1	TRBJ1-1	NA	few	TGCAGCGTTTTTCCGACAGAGGGGTCGGTGAACACTGAAGCTTTCTTT	CSVFPTEGSVNTEAFF
TRBV28	TRBJ2-1	NA	NA	TGTGCCAGCAGTTTATGGGATGAGCAGTTCTTC	CASSLWDEQFF
TRBV12-3/TRBV12-4	TRBJ2-7	NA	few	TGTGCCAGCAGTTTAGCGCCCAGGGACTACGAGCAGTACTTC	CASSLAPRDYEQYF
TRBV29-1	TRBJ2-6	TRBD1	few	TGCAGCGTTGACGGACAGGGAATCGGCTCCGGGGCCAACGTCCTGACTTTC	CSVDGQGIGSGANVLTF
TRBV28	TRBJ1-5	NA	NA	TGTGCCAGCAGTGGGACGGTGAGCAATCAGCCCCAGCATTTT	CASSGTVSNQPQHF
TRBV7-6	TRBJ2-3	NA	few	TGTGCCAGCAGCGCGACTAACACAGATACGCAGTATTTT	CASSATNTDTQYF
TRBV19	TRBJ1-1	TRBD1	few	TGTGCCAGTAGTACCCTGGTCGGGACAGGCCCTCGGAACACTGAAGCTTTCTTT	CASSTLVGTGPRNTEAFF
TRBV7-2	TRBJ2-1	TRBD2	many	TGTGCCAGCAGCTTAGAAGGCACCATGGGCGGGAGGGGCAATGAGCAGTTCTTC	CASSLEGTMGGRGNEQFF
TRBV7-9	TRBJ2-3	NA	few	TGTGCCAGCAGCTTTAGCGTCACAGATACGCAGTATTTT	CASSFSVTDTQYF
TRBV9	TRBJ2-7	NA	NA	TGTGCCAGCAGCCCCTGGGACACCCCCTACGAGCAGTACTTC	CASSPWDTPYEQYF
TRBV19	TRBJ1-1	NA	NA	TGTGCCAGTATGAGAGGAGGACTGAGGTACACTGAAGCTTTCTTT	CASMRGGLRYTEAFF
TRBV28	TRBJ2-1	NA	few	TGTGCCAGCAGGGGTGTGGGGGACTACAATGAGCAGTTCTTC	CASRGVGDYNEQFF
TRBV28	TRBJ2-1	NA	few	TGTGCCAGCAGTTCCCTAGGGAGAGAGCAGTTCTTC	CASSSLGREQFF
TRBV6-6	TRBJ2-5	NA	NA	TGTGCCAGCAGTCACCCCGACCCATCCCAAGAGACCCAGTACTTC	CASSHPDPSQETQYF
TRBV5-1	TRBJ1-5	NA	few	TGCGCCAGCAGCTTGGCCGGACAGCCCCTTGAGCCCCAGCATTTT	CASSLAGQPLEPQHF
TRBV7-9	TRBJ2-7	NA	many	TGTGCCAGCAGCTTAGGGACGGAAGAGGAGCAGTACTTC	CASSLGTEEEQYF
TRBV28	TRBJ2-3	TRBD2	few	TGTGCCAGCACCCCGGGGCTAGCGGGCTCAGATACGCAGTATTTT	CASTPGLAGSDTQYF
TRBV19	TRBJ1-1	NA	NA	TGTGCCAGTAGTAAAGCTGTTCGGGGCAAAGACACTGAAGCTTTCTTT	CASSKAVRGKDTEAFF
TRBV27	TRBJ1-2	TRBD1	few	TGTGCCAGCAGATTCCTACCGGACAGGGCCCCCTTCTATGGCTACACCTTC	CASRFLPDRAPFYGYTF
TRBV29-1	TRBJ1-1	NA	few	TGCAGCTCCGACGGCATGAACACTGAAGCTTTCTTT	CSSDGMNTEAFF
TRBV7-8	TRBJ1-4	TRBD1	few	TGTGCCAGCAGCCCTAGACAGGGTCGGACTGAAAAACTGTTTTTT	CASSPRQGRTEKLFF
TRBV28	TRBJ1-6	NA	few	TGTGCCAGCAGTTTTCCCAACAGCCGGAATTCACCCCTCCACTTT	CASSFPNSRNSPLHF
TRBV5-4	TRBJ2-7	TRBD2	few	TGTGCCAGCAGCCACCCCGGGACTAGCCTCGGCGAGCAGTACTTC	CASSHPGTSLGEQYF
TRBV4-3	TRBJ1-3	TRBD1	few	TGCGCCAGCAGCCAAGGGACAGGGGCTGGAAACACCATATATTTT	CASSQGTGAGNTIYF
TRBV20-1	TRBJ2-7	NA	few	TGCAGTGCTAGAGATCCAGGCGACTCCTACGAGCAGTACTTC	CSARDPGDSYEQYF
TRBV28	TRBJ2-3	TRBD2	NA	TGTGCCAGCAGTTCCGGGACTAGGGAGGCAGATACGCAGTATTTT	CASSSGTREADTQYF